This T cell receptor (beta chain) was recorded in a study of cytomegalovirus exposure and HLA in healthy donors. A word on this clone: The antigen remains undetermined.

Germline CDR1 SGDLS, CDR2 YYNGEE. With 4 bases removed from V and 2 bases from J, the gap between germline ends came to 12 bases. This CDR3 region has 14 residues. Broader study findings: It was 150 or so TCR beta chains that were listed as cytomegalovirus-associated.

PCR employed 60 Vbeta and 13 Jbeta primers. Sequencing used immunoSEQ multiplex PCR; TCRdb keeps in-frame clones, though not all of them. The sample consists of around 110,000 clones, 50% to 65% of them appearing once. This TCR derives from a woman aged 40 to 49 in good health and CMV-seropositive. Sequenced sample: PBMCs. The chain links TRBV9 to TRBJ1-2; D is unresolved. The CDR3 is CASSSRAANYGYTF. The CDR3 nucleotides are TGTGCCAGCAGCTCCCGCGCGGCAAACTATGGCTACACCTTC.